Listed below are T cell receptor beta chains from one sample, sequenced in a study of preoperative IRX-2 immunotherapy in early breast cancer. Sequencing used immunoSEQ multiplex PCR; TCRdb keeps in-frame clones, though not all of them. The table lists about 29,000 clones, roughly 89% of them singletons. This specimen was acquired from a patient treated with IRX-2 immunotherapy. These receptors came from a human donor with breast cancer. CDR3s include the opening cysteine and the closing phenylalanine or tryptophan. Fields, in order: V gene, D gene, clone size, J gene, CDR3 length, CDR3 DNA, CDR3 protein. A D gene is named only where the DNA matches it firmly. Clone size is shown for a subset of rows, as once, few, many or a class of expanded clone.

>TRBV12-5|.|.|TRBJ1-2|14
TGTGCTAGTGGTTTGAGCGGGGGGAACTATGGCTACACCTTC
CASGLSGGNYGYTF
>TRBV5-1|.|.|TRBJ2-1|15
TGCGCCAGCACTGGGCTAAGCGGTCCGTACAATGAGCAGTTCTTC
CASTGLSGPYNEQFF
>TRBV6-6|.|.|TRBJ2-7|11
TGTGCCAGCAGTTACGGAGTGGAGCAGTACTTC
CASSYGVEQYF
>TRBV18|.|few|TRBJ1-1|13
TGTGCCAGCTCACTCGACGGAAACACTGAAGCTTTCTTT
CASSLDGNTEAFF
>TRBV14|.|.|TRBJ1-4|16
TGTGCCAGCAGCCAGTTGGAGGGACACGGCCTTGAAAAACTGTTTTTT
CASSQLEGHGLEKLFF
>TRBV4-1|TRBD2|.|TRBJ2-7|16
TGCGCCAGCAGCCACCAGGGACTAGCGGTGTCCTACGAGCAGTACTTC
CASSHQGLAVSYEQYF
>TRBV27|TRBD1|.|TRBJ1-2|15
TGTGCCAGCAGTTTACAGGGGACAGGACCTTATGGCTACACCTTC
CASSLQGTGPYGYTF
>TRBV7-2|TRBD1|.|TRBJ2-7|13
TGTGCCAGCAGCCGGACAGGGCCCAACGAGCAGTACTTC
CASSRTGPNEQYF
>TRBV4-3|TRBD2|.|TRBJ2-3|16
TGCGCCAGCAGTTACAGTGAGAGTACGGGGGGGGATACGCAGTATTTT
CASSYSESTGGDTQYF
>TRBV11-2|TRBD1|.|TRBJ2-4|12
TGTGCCAGCAGCAGGGACAGGGGGCAAGGGAGCTTC
CASSRDRGQGSF
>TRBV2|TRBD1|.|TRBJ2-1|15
TGTGCCAGCAGTGACCGGGACAGGGGAAACAATGAGCAGTTCTTC
CASSDRDRGNNEQFF
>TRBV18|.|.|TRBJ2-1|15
TGTGCCAGCTCACCACCGTCAAGCTCCTACAATGAGCAGTTCTTC
CASSPPSSSYNEQFF
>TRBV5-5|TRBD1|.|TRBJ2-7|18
TGTGCCAGCAGGTCGGGACAGGGTGGGGCAGCGGGCGTGAACGAGCAGTACTTC
CASRSGQGGAAGVNEQYF
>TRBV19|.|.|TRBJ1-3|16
TGTGCCAGTAGTCAAGGGACTCCCCGCTCTGGAAACACCATATATTTT
CASSQGTPRSGNTIYF
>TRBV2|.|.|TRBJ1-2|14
TGTGCCAGTACAAACCAAGACAGACCAAATGGCTACACCTTC
CASTNQDRPNGYTF
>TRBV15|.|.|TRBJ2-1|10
TGTGCCACCAGCAAGGGTGAGCAGTTCTTC
CATSKGEQFF
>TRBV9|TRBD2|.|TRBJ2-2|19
TGTGCCAGCAGCCCCCGACTAGCGGGGGGGCACACGAACACCGGGGAGCTGTTTTTT
CASSPRLAGGHTNTGELFF
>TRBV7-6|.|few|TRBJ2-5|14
TGTGCCAGCAGCTTAGGGCCGGTCCAAGAGACCCAGTACTTC
CASSLGPVQETQYF
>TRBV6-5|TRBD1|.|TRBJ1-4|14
TGTGCCAGCAGTTCCGGGACAGGGAGTGAAAAACTGTTTTTT
CASSSGTGSEKLFF
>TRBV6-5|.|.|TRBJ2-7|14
TGTGCCAGCAGTTACACTCAGGGGTCGTGGGAGCAGTACTTC
CASSYTQGSWEQYF
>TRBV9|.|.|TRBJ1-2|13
TGTGCCAGCAGCATACAGGGAACAGGGGGCTACACCTTC
CASSIQGTGGYTF
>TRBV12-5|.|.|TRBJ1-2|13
TGTGCTAGTGGCGAGGGGGTGGTCTATGGCTACACCTTC
CASGEGVVYGYTF
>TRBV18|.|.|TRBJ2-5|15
TGTGCCAGCTCACCGCGGACAGACATCCAAGAGACCCAGTACTTC
CASSPRTDIQETQYF
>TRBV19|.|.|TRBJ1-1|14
TGTGCCAGTAGTATAGCCACCGGGGGTTCTGAAGCTTTCTTT
CASSIATGGSEAFF
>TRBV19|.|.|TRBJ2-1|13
TGTGCCAGTAGTAGGCGGATTGGTATGGAGCAGTTCTTC
CASSRRIGMEQFF
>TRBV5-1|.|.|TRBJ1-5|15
TGCGCCAGCAGCTTGCTGCCGGGGGATAATCAGCCCCAGCATTTT
CASSLLPGDNQPQHF
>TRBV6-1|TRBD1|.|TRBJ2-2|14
TGTGCCAGCAAAACGCAGGGGGCATCCGGGGAGCTGTTTTTT
CASKTQGASGELFF